This T cell receptor gamma chain was identified during a study of gamma delta lymphoproliferative disorders and STAT genes. Study-level background: At least 50 ng of genomic DNA went into each LymphoTrack Dx TCRG Assay library.

Germline CDR1 VTNTFY, CDR2 YDVSTARD (reference sequence). The CDR3 runs to 12 residues. V lost 4 bases, J lost 11 bases, and 11 bases stayed unmatched. PBMCs from patients and controls supplied the genomic DNA for sequencing. TCRdb re-called the multiplex PCR reads via CATT. The sample holds about 1,300 gamma-chain clones, 8.2% seen once. Only a few counts were recorded for this clone. The protein given by TCRdb reflects a much larger clone and differs at residue 7 from this DNA's translation, likely from a read error; the protein shown is the DNA's translation. The gene calls are TRGV3 and TRGJ1 or TRGJ2. Here the J gene was assigned by germline matching of the DNA, as TCRdb has none. The TCR was taken from a human donor with gamma-delta T-cell large granular lymphocyte leukemia. The sequencing input was blood. This chain's CDR3 is CATWEIHLEKLF. The CDR3 nucleotides read TGTGCCACCTGGGAGATCCACCTTGAGAAACTCTTT.